This record concerns one T cell receptor (beta chain) sequence. This clonotype was found a few times. What antigen it recognizes has not been identified. No quality values exist for individual bases; no much larger clone is one base distant. Instrument on record: Illumina HiSeq 1500. TCRdb applied fastp at Q25 and MiXCR to the public reads, then kept only in-frame beta chains. Identical CDR3 proteins give one entry, which carries the most common genes and DNA. The sample table holds 110,000 or so distinct CDR3 sequences, of which roughly 31% were seen once. The ten largest clones take up around two fifths of the sample. Read against the paper, the sample's treatment or condition label means: in vitro stimulation with specific CMV peptide epitopes to enrich CMV-specific T cells. The sample belongs to a study of T cell repertoires in cytomegalovirus infection (dated by TCRdb to the late 2010s). Regarding the complete study: Recently identified HLA-C-restricted CMV epitopes, whose presentation resists viral immunomodulation, were targeted by peptide stimulations together with well-studied HLA-B-restricted epitopes. Donor HLA type was relevant to the analysis, as public TCR beta signatures indicated carriage of CMV infection together with the matching HLA type.

V is reduced by 1 base and J by 2 bases, leaving a spacing of 20 bases between them. CDR1 is given as MNHNS and CDR2 as SASEGT, both from the germline V gene. The CDR3 spans 18 residues, from the cysteine through the phenylalanine. Only the CDR3 part of the read is kept: 54 bases, read in frame from the first base. The paper as a whole reports these results and caveats: The ex vivo response was dominated by HLA-C-restricted CMV-specific TCR beta clonotypes, which also provided the single most frequent clonotype in two of eight donors. Carriers of CMV infection plus the relevant HLA type were discriminated by the cumulative frequency of public TCR beta family members in the study cohort and in an independent roughly 400-donor cohort.

This receptor was obtained from a human donor in good health (CMV status not recorded). Some clones in this sample may be carry-over from other donors' samples. The source was CD8+ T cells from cultured PBMCs, collected from culture after CMV antigen stimulation. The V gene is TRBV6-1 and the J gene is TRBJ2-5, with the D segment identity uncertain. Here is the DNA: TGTGCCAGCAGTGAAGGTGGTGGATCCTATATGGTTCAAGAGACCCAGTACTTC. The resulting protein is CASSEGGGSYMVQETQYF.